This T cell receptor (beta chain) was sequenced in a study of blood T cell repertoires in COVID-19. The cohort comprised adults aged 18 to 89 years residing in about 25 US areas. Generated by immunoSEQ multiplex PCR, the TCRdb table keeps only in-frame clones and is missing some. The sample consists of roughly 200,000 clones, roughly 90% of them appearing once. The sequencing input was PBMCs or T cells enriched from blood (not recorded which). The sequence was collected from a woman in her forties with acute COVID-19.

CDR3 loop: CASSGQGFYGYTF. CDR3 nucleotide sequence: TGTGCCAGTTCTGGGCAGGGCTTCTATGGCTACACCTTC. V and J are TRBV19 and TRBJ1-2, with a weak D call TRBD1 (5 bases). CDR3 size: 13 residues. Trimming shortened V by 8 bases and J by 4 bases, and 14 bases separated the two germline ends. Germline loops: CDR1 LNHDA, CDR2 SQIVND (reference sequence).